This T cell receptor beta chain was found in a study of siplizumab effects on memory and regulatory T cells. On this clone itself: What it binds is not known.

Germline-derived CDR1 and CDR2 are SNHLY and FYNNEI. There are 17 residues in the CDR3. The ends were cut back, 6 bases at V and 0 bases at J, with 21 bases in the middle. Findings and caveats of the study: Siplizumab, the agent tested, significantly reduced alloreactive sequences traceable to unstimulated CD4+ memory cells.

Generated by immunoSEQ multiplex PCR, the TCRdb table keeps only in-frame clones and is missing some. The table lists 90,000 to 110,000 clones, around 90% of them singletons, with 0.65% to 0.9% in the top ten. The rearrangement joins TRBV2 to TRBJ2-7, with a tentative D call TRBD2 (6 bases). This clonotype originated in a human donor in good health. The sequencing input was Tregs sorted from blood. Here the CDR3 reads CASSETLRRDSSYEQYF. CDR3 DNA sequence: TGTGCCAGCAGCGAAACCCTTAGACGGGACTCCTCCTACGAGCAGTACTTC.